This TCR beta chain comes out of a study of cytomegalovirus exposure and HLA in healthy donors. PCR involved 60 Vbeta and 13 Jbeta primers. Profiling relied on immunoSEQ multiplex PCR, and the TCRdb table lists in-frame clones only, not all of them. The repertoire has 100,000 to 150,000 clones, 70% to 85% of them found once; the top ten carry approximately 1.4%. Study observations and caveats: Donor immune exposure was known only as CMV serostatus.

Of note for this clone: The antigen is unknown. At one end the junction does not follow the germline gene, possibly because of a read error.

The CDR3 has 16 amino acids. Germline loops: CDR1 SGHDT, CDR2 YYEEEE. Input material: PBMCs. This receptor was identified in a female donor in good health and CMV-seronegative. V and J are TRBV5-6 and TRBJ1-4; D perhaps matches TRBD1 (6 bases). CDR3 amino acids: CASSHFDRTTSEKLFF. The CDR3 DNA reads TGTGCCAGCAGTCACTTCGACAGGACAACTAGTGAAAAACTGTTTTTT.